These 27 T cell receptor beta chains were sequenced from one sample in a study of control samples from healthy donors and cancer patients. Clones were sequenced by immunoSEQ multiplex PCR, and TCRdb holds only the in-frame ones, with some missing. Of about 130,000 clones in the sample, roughly 88% were seen once. What was sequenced was blood. All receptors come from a man aged 50-59 years in good health.

The chain links TRBV15 to TRBJ1-5; weak D call: TRBD1 (5 bases). Trimming cost V 4 bases and J 6 bases, with 22 bases left between them. The CDR3 spans 17 residues. CDR1 and CDR2 from the germline V gene are LNHNV and YYDKDF (reference sequence). DNA of the CDR3: TGTGCCACCAGCAAATTAGGGCCACCGGGGCAATCTCAGCCCCAGCATTTT. Translated, it gives CATSKLGPPGQSQPQHF. Drawing the rest from reference TRBV15 and TRBJ1-5, the complete variable domain is DAMVIQNPRYQVTQFGKPVTLSCSQTLNHNVMYWYQQKSSQAPKLLFHYYDKDFNNEADTPDNFQSRRPNTSFCFLDIRSPGLGDTAMYLCATSKLGPPGQSQPQHFGDGTRLSIL.

The chain is built from TRBV6-5 and TRBJ1-2; TRBD1 is a possible D gene (6 bases). Trimming removed 3 bases at V and 5 bases at J, with 13 bases between. The CDR3 is made up of 14 amino acids. CDR1 and CDR2 (germline): MNHEY, SVGAGI. The DNA of the CDR3 is TGTGCCAGCAGTTATGGACAGTCGGGATATGGCTACACCTTC. Translated, it gives CASSYGQSGYGYTF.

This clone was seen a single time. The DNA of the CDR3 is TGTGCCAGCAGCTTCGGATCGGGGGCGATCAATGAGCAGTTCTTC. This translates into CASSFGSGAINEQFF. The chain carries TRBV11-3 and TRBJ2-1; D could derive from TRBD1 or TRBD2 (6 bases each). Per germline, CDR1 SGHNT and CDR2 YENEEA. The CDR3 loop spans 15 amino acids. V lost 3 bases and J 6 bases, leaving 15 bases between the germline ends.

As regards this clone: Other nucleotide sequences from this sample produce the same CDR3. J is TRBJ2-7 and V is TRBV18; TRBD1 might be the D (6 bases). The CDR3 length is 13 residues. V gave up 3 bases and J gave up 1 base, with 7 bases separating them. Germline CDR1 KGHSH, CDR2 LQKENI. The CDR3, as DNA: TGTGCCAGCTCACCGGACAGATCCTACGAGCAGTACTTC. Translation: CASSPDRSYEQYF.

The CDR3 nucleotides are TGTGCCAGCAGCTCTTCGATTGGGCAGGGGGAGATTAATTCACCCCTCCACTTT. This codes for CASSSSIGQGEINSPLHF. The chain employs TRBV9 and TRBJ1-6; 7 nucleotides line up with TRBD1. Germline V gene sequence: CDR1 SGDLS, CDR2 YYNGEE. The CDR3 is 18 amino acids. Trimming at V came to 4 bases and at J to 6 bases, leaving 16 bases not matched to a gene.

The chain couples TRBV30 to TRBJ1-1, with D unresolved. CDR1 GTSNPN and CDR2 SVGIG come from the germline V gene (reference sequence). The CDR3 length is 12 residues. V was cut by 0 bases and J by 4 bases, with 6 bases left in between. The CDR3 protein is CAWSVVGTEAFF. The CDR3 DNA follows: TGTGCCTGGAGTGTAGTCGGCACTGAAGCTTTCTTT.

In this sample, this clone turned up once. V usage is TRBV19 and J usage is TRBJ2-1; D remains ambiguous. The CDR3 runs to 13 residues. V lost 3 bases, J lost 6 bases, and 9 bases lay in between. Germline CDR1 and CDR2: LNHDA and SQIVND (reference sequence). CDR3: CASSMVESNEQFF. CDR3 DNA: TGTGCCAGTAGTATGGTGGAAAGCAATGAGCAGTTCTTC.

V and J are TRBV6-6 and TRBJ2-1; either TRBD1 or TRBD2 may fit D (7 bases each). Deletions cut 2 bases from V and 4 bases from J, with 15 bases between. The CDR3 length is 16 residues. CDR1 is MNHNY and CDR2 is SVGAGI in the germline V gene (reference sequence). The CDR3 region is CASSYLQGGRYNEQFF. DNA of the CDR3: TGTGCCAGCAGTTACCTTCAGGGGGGGAGGTACAATGAGCAGTTCTTC.

The V call is TRBV5-1, the J call TRBJ2-1; 10 positions match TRBD2. Trimming cost V 0 bases and J 0 bases; bases outside gene matches: 0. The CDR3 is 16 amino acids. CDR1 is SGHRS and CDR2 is YFSETQ in the germline V gene. In DNA form, the CDR3 reads TGCGCCAGCAGCTTGGTAGCGGGGGGCTCCTACAATGAGCAGTTCTTC. Translated: CASSLVAGGSYNEQFF.

The chain is built from TRBV28 and TRBJ2-1; tentatively, D is TRBD2 (6 bases). CDR3 length: 14 residues. Germline loops: CDR1 MDHEN, CDR2 SYDVKM. Trimming removed 3 bases at V and 6 bases at J, with 12 bases between. The CDR3 loop reads CASSFTEGSNEQFF. CDR3 DNA: TGTGCCAGCAGTTTTACGGAGGGGTCCAATGAGCAGTTCTTC.

The CDR3, as DNA: TGTGCCAGCAGTTTAGGGCAGAATGACGGCTACACCTTC. Translation gives CASSLGQNDGYTF. The chain carries TRBV27 and TRBJ1-2; no definite D call. This CDR3 spans 13 amino acids. V lost 2 bases to trimming and J lost 8 bases, with 12 bases between them. The germline CDR1 and CDR2 sequences are MNHEY and SMNVEV (reference sequence).

The J gene is TRBJ1-2, the V gene TRBV28, with a possible D match to TRBD1 (5 bases). Trimming cost V 9 bases and J 8 bases, with 22 bases left between them. The CDR3 extends over 14 amino acids. Germline assignment: CDR1 MDHEN and CDR2 SYDVKM. The CDR3 DNA reads as TGTGCCAGTCGAGGGGCCCAGCCTCCCCTAGGCTACACCTTC. Its protein is CASRGAQPPLGYTF.

The J gene is TRBJ1-1, the V gene TRBV15; D remains ambiguous. The V end was cut by 2 bases, the J end by 5 bases, with 9 bases between. In germline, CDR1 is LNHNV, CDR2 YYDKDF (reference sequence). The CDR3 spans 13 residues. CDR3 nucleotide sequence: TGTGCCACCAGCAGAAGGTTAGGGACTGAAGCTTTCTTT. Its protein product is CATSRRLGTEAFF.

V is TRBV5-4 and J is TRBJ2-1; 8 nucleotides line up with TRBD2. The V and J ends lost 4 bases and 9 bases, in that order; junction bases with no gene match: 21. Germline loops: CDR1 SGHNT, CDR2 YYREEE (reference sequence). CDR3 length: 18 residues. CDR3 loop: CASSPFFSSGDIFGEQFF. CDR3 nucleotides: TGTGCCAGCAGCCCCTTCTTTAGTAGCGGGGACATCTTCGGTGAGCAGTTCTTC.

The gene calls are TRBV3-1 (or the pseudogene TRBV3-2) and TRBJ2-7; no reliable D call. The CDR3 is 12 amino acids. CDR1 is LGHDT, CDR2 YNNKEL, per germline (reference sequence). Trimming stripped 2 bases from V and 1 base from J, with 3 bases between. CDR3 in amino acids: CASSQMSYEQYF. CDR3 coding DNA: TGTGCCAGCAGCCAAATGTCCTACGAGCAGTACTTC.

V and J are TRBV6-5 and TRBJ1-2, with D perhaps TRBD1 (5 bases). The length of the CDR3 is 14 residues. Germline assignment: CDR1 MNHEY and CDR2 SVGAGI. The V gene lost 4 bases and the J gene lost 3 bases, with 12 bases spanning the gap. This CDR3 reads CASSWTKGDYGYTF. The CDR3 bases are TGTGCCAGCAGTTGGACAAAGGGAGACTATGGCTACACCTTC.

The rearrangement links TRBV2 to TRBJ2-5; possible D gene TRBD1, 5 bases. Trimming took off 1 base at V and 3 bases at J, with 9 bases between the two ends. Germline loops: CDR1 SNHLY, CDR2 FYNNEI. The CDR3 runs to 14 residues. DNA of the CDR3: TGTGCCAGCAGTGAAGGGACAAACAAAGAGACCCAGTACTTC. Its translation: CASSEGTNKETQYF.

The rearrangement uses TRBV6-1 and TRBJ1-5, with a possible D match to TRBD1 (5 bases). The ends were cut back, 1 base at V and 2 bases at J, with 12 bases in the middle. The length of the CDR3 is 16 residues. Germline V gene lookup returns CDR1 MNHNS and CDR2 SASEGT. CDR3 in DNA: TGTGCCAGCAGTGAAGGGGGGTCTTTGGGCAATCAGCCCCAGCATTTT. Protein: CASSEGGSLGNQPQHF.

The chain uses TRBV10-1 and TRBJ1-2; D gene ambiguous. This CDR3 is 15 amino acids long. Germline CDR1 WNHNN, CDR2 SYGVQD (reference sequence). V shed 2 bases and J shed 8 bases, with 18 bases lying between them. Here the CDR3 DNA reads TGCGCCAGCAGTGAGGAGGACCGTTGGACGAGAGGCTACACCTTC. It encodes CASSEEDRWTRGYTF.

The chain links TRBV15 to TRBJ2-2; 7 bases fit TRBD1. CDR1 and CDR2 (germline): LNHNV, YYDKDF (reference sequence). CDR3 size: 15 residues. With V trimmed by 6 bases and J by 4 bases, 8 bases remained unmatched. CDR3 in DNA: TGTGCCACCAGAACTGCCACAGGGGTCACCGGGGAGCTGTTTTTT. Its translation is CATRTATGVTGELFF. The full variable domain, in which reference TRBV15 and TRBJ2-2 provide the parts outside the CDR3, is DAMVIQNPRYQVTQFGKPVTLSCSQTLNHNVMYWYQQKSSQAPKLLFHYYDKDFNNEADTPDNFQSRRPNTSFCFLDIRSPGLGDTAMYLCATRTATGVTGELFFGEGSRLTVL.

The chain combines TRBV19 with TRBJ2-7; D perhaps matches TRBD2 (6 bases). V lost 7 bases and J lost 5, with 18 bases in between. The germline CDR1 and CDR2 sequences are LNHDA and SQIVND (reference sequence). CDR3 length: 14 residues. The CDR3 bases are TGTGCCAGTACACCCAGCCTCTCGGGGGACGAGCAGTACTTC. Translated: CASTPSLSGDEQYF. Together with reference TRBV19 and TRBJ2-7, the CDR3 gives the full variable domain: DGGITQSPKYLFRKEGQNVTLSCEQNLNHDAMYWYRQDPGQGLRLIYYSQIVNDFQKGDIAEGYSVSREKKESFPLTVTSAQKNPTAFYLCASTPSLSGDEQYFGPGTRLTVT.

The V and J genes are TRBV6-1 and TRBJ1-1, with a possible D match to TRBD1 (5 bases). V dropped 2 bases and J dropped 1 base, with 8 bases sitting between them. Per the germline V gene, CDR1 is MNHNS and CDR2 is SASEGT. The CDR3 contains 14 residues. CDR3: CASSELGRNTEAFF. The CDR3 DNA reads as TGTGCCAGCAGTGAATTGGGGCGGAACACTGAAGCTTTCTTT.

The chain uses TRBV13 and TRBJ2-2, with D possibly matching TRBD2 (5 bases). Germline V gives CDR1 PRHDT, CDR2 FYEKMQ (reference sequence). Deletions cut 5 bases from V and 2 bases from J, with 9 bases between. This CDR3 contains 14 residues. This CDR3 is CASSPGLNTGELFF. In nucleotides, the CDR3 is TGTGCCAGCAGCCCAGGACTCAACACCGGGGAGCTGTTTTTT.

The rearrangement uses TRBV25-1 and TRBJ1-1; weak D call: TRBD1 (5 bases). V gave up 10 bases and J gave up 1 base, with 16 bases separating them. CDR1 is MGHDK, CDR2 SYGVNS, per germline. This CDR3 comprises 14 residues. The CDR3 sequence is CATKGVRENTEAFF. The DNA for the CDR3 is TGTGCCACCAAAGGGGTAAGGGAGAACACTGAAGCTTTCTTT. Full variable domain (rest looked up from reference TRBV25-1 and TRBJ1-1): EADIYQTPRYLVIGTGKKITLECSQTMGHDKMYWYQQDPGMELHLIHYSYGVNSTEKGDLSSESTVSRIRTEHFPLTLESARPSHTSQYLCATKGVRENTEAFFGQGTRLTVV.

V usage is TRBV9 and J usage is TRBJ1-1; possibly TRBD1 for D (6 bases). Trimming took 4 bases from V and 0 from J, leaving 13 bases between them. The CDR3 sequence is 15 residues long. The V gene's germline CDR1 is SGDLS and CDR2 YYNGEE. The CDR3 DNA follows: TGTGCCAGCAGCCCCATGGACAGCTTGAACACTGAAGCTTTCTTT. Protein sequence: CASSPMDSLNTEAFF.

The chain joins TRBV5-4 to TRBJ2-7; possibly TRBD1 for D (6 bases). The CDR3 loop spans 15 amino acids. Between the trimmed V and J ends, which lost 4 bases and 3 bases, there was a span of 17 bases. Germline V gene lookup returns CDR1 SGHNT and CDR2 YYREEE (reference sequence). CDR3: CASSRPTQGFYEQYF. The DNA of the CDR3 is TGTGCCAGCAGCAGACCTACACAGGGATTCTACGAGCAGTACTTC.

The rearrangement links TRBV5-1 to TRBJ2-2; D may be TRBD1 or TRBD2 (5 bases each). V was pared by 3 bases and J by 1 base, with 13 bases between. This CDR3 is built from 16 residues. Per the germline V gene, CDR1 is SGHRS and CDR2 is YFSETQ. The CDR3 loop is CASSWDETKNTGELFF. In DNA, the CDR3 is TGCGCCAGCAGCTGGGACGAGACGAAGAACACCGGGGAGCTGTTTTTT.